The sequence of this T cell receptor beta chain was determined in a study of response to subunit inactivated influenza vaccine. Study findings and constraints: Every seasonal influenza vaccination brings in few new T cells, the authors suggested.

TCRdb processed the RT-PCR reads anew with MiXCR; each CDR3 protein has one entry. The repertoire holds 290,000 or so distinct CDR3 sequences, about 20% seen once, with around 10% in the top ten. Comment on this clonotype: Its antigen is currently unknown.

CDR3 size: 14 residues. The V end lost 8 bases, the J end lost 2 bases, and 15 bases lay between the germline ends. Germline V gene sequence: CDR1 ENHRY, CDR2 SYGVKD. The chain recombines TRBV10-3 with TRBJ2-5; a possible D gene is TRBD2 (5 bases). The sequenced sample was PBMCs from blood, obtained about 20 months after vaccination. The clonotype was recovered from a man aged 45-69 years who received an inactivated influenza vaccine. The DNA of the CDR3 is TGTGCCATCGCCCCAAGGGAGACACAAGAGACCCAGTACTTC. As protein: CAIAPRETQETQYF.